The entry below describes one T cell receptor (beta chain). Its antigen is not known. Germline CDR1 and CDR2: ENHRY and SYGVKD. V was cut by 6 bases and J by 4 bases, with 12 bases left in between. The CDR3 runs 13 residues. The record originates from a study of T cell clones after liver transplantation. The wider study: Graft-donor-reactive sequences were compared with third-party-reactive TCRbeta sequences from pre-transplant mixed lymphocyte reactions. At least one year of complete immunosuppression withdrawal without enzymes over twice normal defined tolerance. Study-level findings and limits: Compared with third party-reactive sequences, donor-reactive ones declined more, independent of withdrawal success. Conclusions were preliminary, with small, heterogeneous patient groups.

TCRdb's copy holds only in-frame clones and misses some; the assay was immunoSEQ multiplex PCR. Here the sample spans roughly 74,000 clones, 80% being singletons. The rearrangement joins TRBV10-3 to TRBJ2-5; D not resolved. The TCR sequence derives from a human donor who received a liver transplant. Source: CD4+ T cells from blood, taken before liver transplant. The DNA for the CDR3 is TGTGCCATCAGGGACCCTACTATAGAGACCCAGTACTTC. It codes for CAIRDPTIETQYF.